This T cell receptor (beta chain) was profiled in a study of cytomegalovirus exposure and HLA in healthy donors. Both 60 Vbeta primers and 13 Jbeta primers went into the PCR. The protocol was immunoSEQ multiplex PCR, while the TCRdb copy is restricted to in-frame clones and leaves out a portion. Here the sample spans 300,000 or so clones, approximately 84% being singletons. Study-level points and caveats: TCR beta sequences reportedly predicted most subjects' HLA-A and HLA-B alleles accurately. Information on immune exposure was restricted to one variable (CMV serostatus). Among donors in an Asian-associated ancestry cluster, a later analysis reportedly found fewer N-insertions than the roughly 700-donor mean.

A remark on this clone: Its antigen is currently unknown.

The germline V gene has CDR1 ENHRY and CDR2 SYGVKD. The CDR3 extends over 14 amino acids. With 10 bases clipped from V and 6 bases from J, the junction kept 12 bases outside the gene matches. Healthy donors of bone marrow made up the group. Sequencing used PBMCs. The J gene is TRBJ1-2, the V gene TRBV10-3, with 9 bases lining up with TRBD1. The clonotype was recovered from a woman aged 35 to 49 in good health and CMV-seropositive. The CDR3 DNA sequence: TGTGCCACCGCCGGGACAGGGCCGAACAATGGCTACACCTTC. Translated: CATAGTGPNNGYTF.